These T cell receptor beta chains were read from a single sample in a study of T cell clonotyping in hematopoietic cell transplantation. Here immunoSEQ multiplex PCR was the method, and the copy in TCRdb shows in-frame clones only, minus some. Among some 26,000 clones listed, approximately 86% were seen once. Sequenced here: peripheral blood mononuclear cells, sampled before stem cell transplant. These receptors came from a man aged 35-49 years with acute myeloid leukemia. Some clones in this sample may be carry-over from other donors' samples. CDR3s include the opening cysteine and the closing phenylalanine or tryptophan. D genes are given only for firm matches. A row's size may be missing; if present it is once, few, many or a size class.

J | D | V | size | CDR3 | DNA
TRBJ2-7 | . | TRBV6-1 | . | CASSDRYEQYF | TGTGCCAGCAGTGATCGGTACGAGCAGTACTTC
TRBJ2-7 | TRBD1 | TRBV30 | few | CAWSLGTGAHEQCF | TGTGCCTGGAGCCTCGGGACAGGGGCGCACGAGCAGTGCTTC
TRBJ1-1 | TRBD1 | TRBV2 | . | CASSPGDPGQAPAFF | TGTGCCAGCAGTCCGGGGGACCCGGGACAGGCCCCCGCTTTCTTT
TRBJ2-7 | . | TRBV5-8 | . | CASSGGGQFYEQYF | TGTGCCAGCAGCGGCGGGGGACAGTTCTACGAGCAGTACTTC
TRBJ2-1 | TRBD2 | TRBV27 | . | CASFLMGSGRKNEQFF | TGTGCCAGCTTCCTAATGGGTAGCGGGAGGAAAAATGAGCAGTTCTTC
TRBJ2-2 | . | TRBV7-9 | . | CASSLYRGYTGELFF | TGTGCCAGCAGCTTATATAGGGGGTACACCGGGGAGCTGTTTTTT
TRBJ2-7 | TRBD1 | TRBV30 | . | CAWSQGQGYYEQYF | TGTGCCTGGAGTCAAGGACAGGGATACTACGAGCAGTACTTC
TRBJ2-7 | . | TRBV28 | . | CASRSPSESSYEQYF | TGTGCCAGCAGGAGCCCCAGCGAGAGCTCCTACGAGCAGTACTTC
TRBJ2-2 | . | TRBV9 | . | CASSVGGVDTGELFF | TGTGCCAGCAGCGTCGGGGGAGTGGACACCGGGGAGCTGTTTTTT
TRBJ1-1 | . | TRBV27 | . | CASSDIMNTEAFF | TGTGCCAGCTCGGACATCATGAACACTGAAGCTTTCTTT
TRBJ2-1 | . | TRBV11-2 | . | CASSSAGGEQFF | TGTGCCAGCAGCTCCGCCGGAGGGGAGCAGTTCTTC
TRBJ1-1 | . | TRBV30 | . | CAWSVYTEAFF | TGTGCCTGGAGTGTATACACTGAAGCTTTCTTT
TRBJ2-7 | . | TRBV28 | . | CASSLPPGRAYEQYF | TGTGCCAGCAGTTTGCCACCAGGACGGGCCTACGAGCAGTACTTC
TRBJ1-1 | . | TRBV5-1 | . | CASSLDRDFMNTEAFF | TGCGCCAGCAGCTTGGACAGGGATTTTATGAACACTGAAGCTTTCTTT
TRBJ2-3 | TRBD2 | TRBV5-1 | . | CASSTGGAVPSTDTQYF | TGCGCCAGCAGCACGGGGGGAGCGGTACCTAGCACAGATACGCAGTATTTT
TRBJ1-5 | TRBD1 | TRBV9 | . | CASSVGDRGLNQPQHF | TGTGCCAGCAGCGTAGGGGACAGGGGCCTGAATCAGCCCCAGCATTTT
TRBJ1-1 | . | TRBV4-3 | once | CASRGWNTEAFF | TGCGCCAGTCGGGGCTGGAACACTGAAGCTTTCTTT
TRBJ2-3 | . | TRBV5-1 | . | CASSPQSRRDTQYF | TGCGCCAGCAGCCCACAAAGTCGAAGAGATACGCAGTATTTT
TRBJ1-4 | TRBD1 | TRBV6-5 | . | CASSLRQGDEKLFF | TGTGCCAGCAGTTTAAGACAGGGGGATGAAAAACTGTTTTTT
TRBJ1-5 | TRBD1 | TRBV19 | once | CASKSGQGIGQPQHF | TGTGCCAGTAAGTCGGGACAGGGCATCGGCCAGCCCCAGCATTTT
TRBJ1-2 | TRBD1 | TRBV23-1 | . | CASSQFTIFGQGSRGYTF | TGCGCCAGCAGTCAATTCACGATATTCGGACAGGGATCTCGTGGCTACACCTTC
TRBJ2-7 | TRBD2 | TRBV5-4 | . | CASSLVAGDHEQYF | TGTGCCAGCAGCTTGGTAGCGGGGGACCACGAGCAGTACTTC
TRBJ2-5 | TRBD1 | TRBV11-2 | . | CASSLRQGGVQETQYF | TGTGCCAGCAGCCTGAGACAGGGGGGGGTCCAAGAGACCCAGTACTTC
TRBJ2-1 | TRBD1 | TRBV29-1 | . | CSGTGGTGNEQFF | TGCAGCGGGACAGGGGGTACTGGCAATGAGCAGTTCTTC
TRBJ2-1 | . | TRBV30 | . | CAWSRARSYNEQFF | TGTGCCTGGAGTCGGGCCCGTTCCTACAATGAGCAGTTCTTC